This T cell receptor (beta chain) appears in the sequencing data of a study of OX40 agonist ivuxolimab in advanced cancers. As for the study in general: The dose-escalation group included hepatocellular carcinoma, melanoma, renal cell carcinoma and head and neck cancer. People who had prior anti-PD-1, anti-PD-L1 or anti-CTLA-4 therapy could take part, and under 45% had some.

Clones were sequenced by immunoSEQ multiplex PCR, and TCRdb holds only the in-frame ones, with some missing. The sample has some 25,000 clones, 65% to 90% seen once; the top ten hold over 12%. Germline loops: CDR1 SGHNT, CDR2 YYREEE (reference sequence). This CDR3 is built from 14 residues. Trimming pared 4 bases from V and 0 bases from J, leaving 11 bases between. With autoimmune disease history or systemic immunosuppression, patients were excluded. The source material was CD4+ or CD8+ T cells sorted from blood, sampled in a trial of the OX40 agonist ivuxolimab. The chain joins TRBV5-4 to TRBJ2-7; perhaps D is TRBD1 or TRBD2 (6 bases each). This TCR was recovered from an adult with an advanced solid tumor such as melanoma, head and neck, liver or kidney cancer. The CDR3 nucleotides read TGTGCCAGCAGCCCCGGGGGCCTCTCCTACGAGCAGTACTTC. Protein: CASSPGGLSYEQYF.